Sequencing of this TCR beta chain was carried out in a study of regulatory T cells in long-lasting Graves disease. CDR3 length: 13 amino acids. The germline V and J ends were trimmed by 5 bases and 3 bases, with 10 bases remaining between them. CDR1 is SEHNR, CDR2 FQNEAQ, per germline (reference sequence). The sample's time point: newly diagnosed GD, antithyroid drugs for less than 3 months. The TCR library was made from RNA that had been extracted from PBMCs in TRIzol. Combining iRepertoire HTBI primers with Arm-PCR of CDR3 regions, the authors built TCR beta libraries. TCRdb passed the multiplex PCR reads through MiXCR, listing each CDR3 protein once. The data contain 400,000 to 500,000 distinct CDR3 sequences, 16% of them singletons. Another study also made use of these data, one on T cells in Graves' hyperthyroidism and ophthalmopathy.

This specimen was peripheral blood mononuclear cells (PBMCs), taken at new diagnosis, from a patient treated with antithyroid drugs. This TCR came from a woman between 18 and 29 years old with Graves disease. The chain joins TRBV7-9 to TRBJ1-2, with TRBD1 as a possible D gene (5 bases). The CDR3 coding sequence is TGTGCCAGCAGCCAAGGGGTTGACTATGGCTACACCTTC. Protein: CASSQGVDYGYTF.